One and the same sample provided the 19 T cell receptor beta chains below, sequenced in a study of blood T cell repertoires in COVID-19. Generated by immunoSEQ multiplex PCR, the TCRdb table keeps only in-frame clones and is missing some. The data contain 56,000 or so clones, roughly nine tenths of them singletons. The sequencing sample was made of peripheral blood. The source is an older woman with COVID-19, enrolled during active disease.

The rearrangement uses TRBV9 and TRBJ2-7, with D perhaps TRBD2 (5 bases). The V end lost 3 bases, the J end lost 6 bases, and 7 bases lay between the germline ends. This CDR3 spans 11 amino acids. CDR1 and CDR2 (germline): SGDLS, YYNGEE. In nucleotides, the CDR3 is TGTGCCAGCAGCGCCGGAGGCGAGCAGTACTTC. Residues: CASSAGGEQYF.

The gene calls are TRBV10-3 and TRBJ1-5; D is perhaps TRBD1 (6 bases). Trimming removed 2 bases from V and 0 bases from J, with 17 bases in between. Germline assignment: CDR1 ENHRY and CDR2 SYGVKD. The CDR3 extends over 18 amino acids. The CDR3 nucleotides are TGTGCCATCAGTGAGACCCGAGCAACAGGGATTAGCAATCAGCCCCAGCATTTT. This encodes CAISETRATGISNQPQHF.

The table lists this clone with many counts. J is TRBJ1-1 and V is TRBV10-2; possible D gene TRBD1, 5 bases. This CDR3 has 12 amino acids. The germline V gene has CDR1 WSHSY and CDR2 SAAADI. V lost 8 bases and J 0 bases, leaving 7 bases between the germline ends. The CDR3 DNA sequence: TGCGCCAGCGGACACATGAACACTGAAGCTTTCTTT. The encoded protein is CASGHMNTEAFF.

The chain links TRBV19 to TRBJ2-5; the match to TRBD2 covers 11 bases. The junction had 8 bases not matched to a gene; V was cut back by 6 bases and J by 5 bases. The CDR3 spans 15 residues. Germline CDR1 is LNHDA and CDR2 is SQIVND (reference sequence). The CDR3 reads CASRALAGGAETQYF. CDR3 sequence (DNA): TGTGCCAGTAGGGCCCTAGCGGGGGGCGCGGAGACCCAGTACTTC.

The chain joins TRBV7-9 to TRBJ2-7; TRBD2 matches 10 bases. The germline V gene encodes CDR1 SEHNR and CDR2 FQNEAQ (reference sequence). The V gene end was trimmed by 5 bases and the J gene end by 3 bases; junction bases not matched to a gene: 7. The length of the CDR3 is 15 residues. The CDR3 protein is CASSTRASGSYEQYF. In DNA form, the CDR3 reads TGTGCCAGCAGCACAAGGGCTAGCGGGAGCTACGAGCAGTACTTC. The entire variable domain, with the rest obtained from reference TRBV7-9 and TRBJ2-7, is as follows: DTGVSQNPRHKITKRGQNVTFRCDPISEHNRLYWYRQTLGQGPEFLTYFQNEAQLEKSRLLSDRFSAERPKGSFSTLEIQRTEQGDSAMYLCASSTRASGSYEQYFGPGTRLTVT.

Here the CDR3 reads CASRQVQETQYF. The DNA for the CDR3 is TGCGCCAGCAGACAGGTCCAAGAGACCCAGTACTTC. The chain is built from TRBV10-2 and TRBJ2-5, with a tentative D call TRBD1 (5 bases). The CDR3 covers 12 residues. Germline values: CDR1 WSHSY, CDR2 SAAADI. Trimming took 6 bases from V and 1 from J, leaving 6 bases between them.

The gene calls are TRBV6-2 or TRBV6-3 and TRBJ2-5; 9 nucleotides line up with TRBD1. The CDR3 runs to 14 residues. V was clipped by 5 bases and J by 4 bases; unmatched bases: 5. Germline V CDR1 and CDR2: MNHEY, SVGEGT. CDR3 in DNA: TGTGCCAGCAGTACCGGGACAGGGAGAGAGACCCAGTACTTC. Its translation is CASSTGTGRETQYF.

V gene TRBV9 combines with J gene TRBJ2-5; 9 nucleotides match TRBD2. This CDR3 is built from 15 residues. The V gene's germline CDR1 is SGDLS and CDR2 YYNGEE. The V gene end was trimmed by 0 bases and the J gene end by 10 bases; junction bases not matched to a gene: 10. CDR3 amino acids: CASSVDSSAGGLQYF. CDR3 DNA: TGTGCCAGCAGCGTAGACTCCTCGGCGGGGGGGCTCCAGTACTTC.

CDR3 sequence: CASSFSGQGANYEQYF. The CDR3 DNA sequence: TGTGCCAGCAGTTTTTCCGGACAGGGGGCAAACTACGAGCAGTACTTC. The chain links TRBV27 to TRBJ2-7; 11 bases are shared with TRBD1. V lost 3 bases to trimming and J lost 3 bases; unmatched junction nucleotides: 7. Germline V lookup: CDR1 MNHEY, CDR2 SMNVEV (reference sequence). The CDR3 sequence is 16 residues long.

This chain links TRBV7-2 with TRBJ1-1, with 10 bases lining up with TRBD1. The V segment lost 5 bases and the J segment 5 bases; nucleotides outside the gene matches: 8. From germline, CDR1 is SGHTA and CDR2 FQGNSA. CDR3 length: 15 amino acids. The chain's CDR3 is CASSLRQGARTEAFF. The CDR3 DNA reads TGTGCCAGCAGCCTCCGACAGGGGGCGCGGACTGAAGCTTTCTTT.

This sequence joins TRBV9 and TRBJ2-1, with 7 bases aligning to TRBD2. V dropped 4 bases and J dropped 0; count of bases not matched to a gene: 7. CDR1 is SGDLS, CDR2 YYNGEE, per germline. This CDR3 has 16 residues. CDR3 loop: CASSLTSDSSYNEQFF. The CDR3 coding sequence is TGTGCCAGCAGCCTTACTAGCGATAGCTCCTACAATGAGCAGTTCTTC.

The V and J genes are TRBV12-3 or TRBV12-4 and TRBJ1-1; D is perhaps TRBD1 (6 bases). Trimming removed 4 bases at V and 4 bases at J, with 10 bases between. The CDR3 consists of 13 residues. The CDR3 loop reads CASSYREGTEAFF. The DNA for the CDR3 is TGTGCCAGCAGTTACAGGGAGGGCACTGAAGCTTTCTTT.

DNA for the CDR3: TGCGCCAGCCAGGGGCGAGATGGCTACACCTTC. Translating it yields CASQGRDGYTF. This chain joins TRBV10-2 and TRBJ1-2, with D maybe TRBD1 (6 bases). V lost 8 bases, J lost 6 bases, and 10 bases lay in between. CDR1 and CDR2 from the germline V gene are WSHSY and SAAADI. The CDR3 has 11 amino acids.

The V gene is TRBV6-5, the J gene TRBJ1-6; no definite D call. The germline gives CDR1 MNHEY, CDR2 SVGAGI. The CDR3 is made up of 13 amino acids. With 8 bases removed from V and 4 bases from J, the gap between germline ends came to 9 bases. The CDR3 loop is CASCLGYNSPLHF. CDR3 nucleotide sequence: TGTGCCAGCTGTCTAGGATATAATTCACCCCTCCACTTT.

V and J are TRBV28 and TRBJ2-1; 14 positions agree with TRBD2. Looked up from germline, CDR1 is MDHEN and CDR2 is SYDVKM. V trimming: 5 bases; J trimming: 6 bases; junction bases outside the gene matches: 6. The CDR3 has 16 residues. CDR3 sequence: CASSIPGLAGVNEQFF. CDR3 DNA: TGTGCCAGCAGTATTCCGGGACTAGCGGGGGTCAATGAGCAGTTCTTC.

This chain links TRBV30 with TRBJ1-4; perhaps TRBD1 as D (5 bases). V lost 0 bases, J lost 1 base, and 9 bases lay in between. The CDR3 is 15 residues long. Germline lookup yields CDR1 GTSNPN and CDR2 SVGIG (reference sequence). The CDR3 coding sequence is TGTGCCTGGAGTGTACAGGCCCTAACTAATGAAAAACTGTTTTTT. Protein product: CAWSVQALTNEKLFF.

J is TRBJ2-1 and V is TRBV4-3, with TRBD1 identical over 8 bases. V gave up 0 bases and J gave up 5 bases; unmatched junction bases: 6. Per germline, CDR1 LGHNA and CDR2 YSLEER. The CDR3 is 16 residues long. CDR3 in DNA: TGCGCCAGCAGCCAAGATCGGACAGGGATTAACAATGAGCAGTTCTTC. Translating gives CASSQDRTGINNEQFF.

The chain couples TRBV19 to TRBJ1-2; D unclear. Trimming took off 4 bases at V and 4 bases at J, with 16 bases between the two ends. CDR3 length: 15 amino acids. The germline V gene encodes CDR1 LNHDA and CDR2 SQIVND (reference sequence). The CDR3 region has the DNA TGTGCCAGTAGTAACGAGGGTGTGGGGATCTATGGCTACACCTTC. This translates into CASSNEGVGIYGYTF.

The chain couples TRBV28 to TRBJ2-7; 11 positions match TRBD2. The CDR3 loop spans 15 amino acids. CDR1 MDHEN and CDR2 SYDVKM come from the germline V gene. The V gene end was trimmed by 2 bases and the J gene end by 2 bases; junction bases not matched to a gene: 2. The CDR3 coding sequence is TGTGCCAGCAGTTTAACTAGCGGGGGTACCTACGAGCAGTACTTC. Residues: CASSLTSGGTYEQYF.